The 11 T cell receptor beta chains below come from one sample, sequenced in a study of CXCR3-negative and CXCR3-positive naive CD8 T cells. Notes on the study in general: Hydrophobicity was higher for TRB CDR3s found in CXCR3-positive naive cells than in CXCR3-negative naive cells.

Their cognate antigens are unknown. Carrying UMI labels, the TRB cDNA libraries were prepared through 5' RACE. TCRdb reprocessed the 5' RACE reads and reports one entry per CDR3 protein, with no DNA. Its table records fewer than 140,000 distinct CDR3 sequences. Sample: naive CXCR3+ CD8+ T cells from blood. Subset denoted: CD45RO-CCR7+CD27+CD95- naive CD8+ T cells expressing CXCR3 (TNR3+). The receptors here all came from a human donor in good health. Some clones in this sample may be carry-over from other donors' samples.

The CDR3 loop is CSALRGRGGEQYF. The V gene is TRBV29-1, the J gene TRBJ2-7; TCRdb reports TRBD1, a call that lacks DNA to check it against. Per the germline V gene, CDR1 is SQVTM and CDR2 is ANQGSEA. The CDR3 runs to 13 residues.

The V and J genes are TRBV7-9 and TRBJ2-1; TCRdb lists TRBD1, though no DNA is available to test this call. Germline V gene sequence: CDR1 SEHNR, CDR2 FQNEAQ (reference sequence). This CDR3 region has 16 residues. The CDR3 spells CASSTRQGSQFPEQFF.

The rearrangement joins TRBV5-1 to TRBJ2-1; TCRdb calls TRBD1, which cannot be checked without DNA. From germline, CDR1 is SGHRS and CDR2 YFSETQ. CDR3 size: 14 residues. CDR3 amino acids: CASSLGQGDNEQFF. Looking up the rest from reference TRBV5-1 and TRBJ2-1 gives the full variable domain: KAGVTQTPRYLIKTRGQQVTLSCSPISGHRSVSWYQQTPGQGLQFLFEYFSETQRNKGNFPGRFSGRQFSNSRSEMNVSTLELGDSALYLCASSLGQGDNEQFFGPGTRLTVL.

The chain combines TRBV29-1 with TRBJ2-3; the TRBD1 assignment by TCRdb is unverifiable without DNA. The CDR3 is 14 residues long. Per the germline V gene, CDR1 is SQVTM and CDR2 is ANQGSEA. The CDR3 loop is CSVEYAGATDTQYF.

The V call is TRBV6-5, the J call TRBJ2-3; with no DNA, the TCRdb D assignment of TRBD2 cannot be verified. Germline-derived CDR1 and CDR2 are MNHEY and SVGAGI. The CDR3 extends over 17 amino acids. CDR3 sequence reads: CASSVFLAGAVTDTQYF.

The genes are TRBV27 and TRBJ1-2; the TRBD1 assignment by TCRdb is unverifiable without DNA. CDR1 MNHEY and CDR2 SMNVEV come from the germline V gene (reference sequence). The CDR3 is made up of 13 amino acids. The CDR3 loop is CASRTRDSRGYTF.

The chain recombines TRBV10-3 with TRBJ2-3; lacking DNA, the TRBD2 call made by TCRdb goes unchecked. This CDR3 comprises 17 residues. The germline V gene has CDR1 ENHRY and CDR2 SYGVKD. CDR3 amino acids: CAIIRTSGREETDTQYF.

The chain recombines TRBV7-2 with TRBJ2-1. Germline CDR1 and CDR2: SGHTA and FQGNSA. The CDR3 extends over 14 amino acids. CDR3 sequence: CASSFRLEYNEQFF.

The chain is built from TRBV2 and TRBJ2-7; TCRdb outputs TRBD1, but without DNA this stays unchecked. Germline-derived CDR1 and CDR2 are SNHLY and FYNNEI. This CDR3 is built from 13 residues. CDR3 in amino acids: CASSDLPGREQYF.

The rearrangement uses TRBV7-9 and TRBJ1-4; TCRdb indicates TRBD1, and absent DNA this call remains unverified. This CDR3 is built from 12 residues. Germline V gives CDR1 SEHNR, CDR2 FQNEAQ (reference sequence). CDR3 amino acids: CASSSGAEKLFF.

V and J are TRBV5-6 and TRBJ2-1; with no DNA, the TCRdb D assignment of TRBD2 cannot be verified. Germline assignment: CDR1 SGHDT and CDR2 YYEEEE. This CDR3 contains 16 residues. The chain's CDR3 is CASGSGTDPSYNEQFF.